This T cell receptor beta chain was sequenced in a study of response to subunit inactivated influenza vaccine. This CDR3 is built from 15 residues. The germline gives CDR1 LGHNA, CDR2 YSLEER. The V end was cut by 4 bases, the J end by 0 bases, with 10 bases between. TCRdb redid the calling of the RT-PCR reads with MiXCR, one entry per CDR3 protein. The table includes hundreds of thousands of distinct CDR3 sequences, approximately 15% detected once. Sequencing was performed on PBMCs from blood, taken approximately 15 days before vaccination. The V gene is TRBV4-3, the J gene TRBJ1-5, with D perhaps matching TRBD1 (6 bases). The clonotype originates from a man aged 50-60 years who received an inactivated influenza vaccine. CDR3: CASSRTAYSNQPQHF. CDR3 sequence (DNA): TGCGCCAGCAGCCGGACAGCTTATAGCAATCAGCCCCAGCATTTT.